This T cell receptor beta chain was sequenced in a study of blood T cell repertoires in COVID-19 (dated by TCRdb to 2019 to 2021). With respect to the entire study: Samples from collaborators originated in the United States, Italy and Spain and spanned both the acute and convalescent phases of COVID-19. The material from the prospective study consisted of cDNA or gDNA derived from T cells, B-cell-depleted T cells, or PBMCs. Subjects who had been exposed to COVID-19, were actively infected with it, or had recovered from it provided the deeply sampled blood TCRbeta repertoires that made up the dataset. The repertoires were released in a freely available public database intended as a resource for research on the immune response to SARS-CoV-2. The samples were drawn from two sources: the first 160 participants of the ongoing ImmuneRACE study, and fewer than 1,500 subjects contributed by 6 global collaborators. A de-identified subject ID, COVID-19 status, age in years and sex were almost always included in the sample metadata. Where available, HLA class I and class II types were obtained from metadata supplied by the sample provider rather than from assay-based typing. What the study reported, not specific to this receptor: The amount of clinical and demographic metadata varied by source and participant and was provided uncurated.

The immunoSEQ Assay, a bias-controlled multiplex PCR, was used to amplify TCRbeta CDR3 regions from genomic DNA. On the study's bioinformatics: The number of nucleated cells in each sample was estimated by amplification of reference gene primers within the assay. To quantify the absolute abundance of each unique TCRbeta CDR3 rearrangement, sequence reads were collapsed and filtered. For each sample, productive Simpson clonality was calculated as the square root of Simpson's diversity index over productive rearrangements. TCRdb holds this immuneACCESS table with in-frame rearrangements only. Some clones are missing; in checked studies, unresolved V genes explain under half, and the rest has no known cause. Clone size and V and J calls were adopted from that table, with D and trimming inferred from the DNA. This sample gives a few hundred thousand clones in total; around 83% of them show up just once. Of the sample, approximately 1.2% is held by the ten largest clones.

This clone has just a few counts. It has no known antigen specificity. Qualities for individual bases were not recorded, and no much larger clone is one base off. The CDR3 measures 16 amino acids from cysteine to phenylalanine. This entry keeps only the CDR3 DNA: 48 bases, framed from base 1. The trim is 7 bases for V and 3 bases for J, with a gap of 17 bases between the germline ends. From the germline V gene, CDR1 is SGHRS and CDR2 is YFSETQ. Each collaborating institution followed its own protocols to collect whole blood in K2EDTA tubes. For TCRbeta analysis, collaborator samples were shipped as frozen whole blood, as isolated PBMCs, or as DNA extracted from either sample type.

The chain was built from TRBV5-1 and TRBJ1-6, with a weak D call of TRBD1 (6 bases match). This sequence was found in a woman aged 50 to 65 with acute or convalescent COVID-19. The sample taken for sequencing was peripheral blood. In nucleotides, the sequence is TGCGCCAGCCGAGACCATAGGACAGACTATAATTCACCCCTCCACTTT. Translated, this is CASRDHRTDYNSPLHF.